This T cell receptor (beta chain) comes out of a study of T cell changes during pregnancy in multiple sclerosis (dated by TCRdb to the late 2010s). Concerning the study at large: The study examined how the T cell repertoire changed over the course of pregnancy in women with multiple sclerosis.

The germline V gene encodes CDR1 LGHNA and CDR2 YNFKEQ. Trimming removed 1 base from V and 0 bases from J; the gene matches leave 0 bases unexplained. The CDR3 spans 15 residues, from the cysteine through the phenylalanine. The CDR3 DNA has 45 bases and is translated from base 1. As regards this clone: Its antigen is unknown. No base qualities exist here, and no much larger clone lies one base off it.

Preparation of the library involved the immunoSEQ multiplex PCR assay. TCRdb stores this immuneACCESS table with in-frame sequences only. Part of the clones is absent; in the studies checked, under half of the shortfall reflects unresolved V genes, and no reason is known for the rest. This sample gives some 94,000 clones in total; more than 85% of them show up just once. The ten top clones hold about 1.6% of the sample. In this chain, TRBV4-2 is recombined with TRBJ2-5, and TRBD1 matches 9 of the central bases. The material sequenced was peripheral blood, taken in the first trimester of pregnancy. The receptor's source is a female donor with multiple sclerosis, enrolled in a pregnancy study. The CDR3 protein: CASSQGDRDQETQYF. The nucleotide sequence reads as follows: TGTGCCAGCAGCCAAGGGGACAGGGACCAAGAGACCCAGTACTTC.